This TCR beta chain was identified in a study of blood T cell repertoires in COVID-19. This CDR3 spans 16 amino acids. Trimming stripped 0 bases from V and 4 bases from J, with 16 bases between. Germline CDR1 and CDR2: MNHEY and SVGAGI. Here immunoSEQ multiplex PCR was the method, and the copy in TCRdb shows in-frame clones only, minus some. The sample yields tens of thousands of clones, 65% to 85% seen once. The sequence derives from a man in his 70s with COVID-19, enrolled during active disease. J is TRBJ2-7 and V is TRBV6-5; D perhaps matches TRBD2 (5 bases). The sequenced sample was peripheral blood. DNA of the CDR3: TGTGCCAGCAGTTACTCAAGCGCAAACCCGGGATACGAGCAGTACTTC. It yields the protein CASSYSSANPGYEQYF.